These 21 T cell receptor beta chains came from one sample sequenced in a study of control samples from healthy donors and cancer patients. Data came from immunoSEQ multiplex PCR; TCRdb stores just in-frame clones and leaves some out. The sample consists of 120,000 to 150,000 clones, 94% of them appearing once. Sequenced input: blood. These receptor sequences come from a middle-aged man in good health.

This clone was observed once. The chain employs TRBV7-9 and TRBJ1-1; possibly TRBD1 for D (5 bases). Trimming left V 2 bases short and J 5 bases short, with 6 bases between. CDR1 and CDR2 (germline): SEHNR, FQNEAQ (reference sequence). This CDR3 has 12 amino acids. CDR3 bases: TGTGCCAGCAGCTTAAAGGGGACTGAAGCTTTCTTT. Protein product: CASSLKGTEAFF. Variable domain in full (rest from reference TRBV7-9 and TRBJ1-1): DTGVSQNPRHKITKRGQNVTFRCDPISEHNRLYWYRQTLGQGPEFLTYFQNEAQLEKSRLLSDRFSAERPKGSFSTLEIQRTEQGDSAMYLCASSLKGTEAFFGQGTRLTVV.

The rearrangement joins TRBV11-2 to TRBJ1-4; 9 bases are a match to TRBD1. Germline assignment: CDR1 SGHAT and CDR2 FQNNGV. The CDR3 loop spans 14 amino acids. The V gene end was trimmed by 5 bases and the J gene end by 7 bases; junction bases not matched to a gene: 5. DNA of the CDR3: TGTGCCAGCAGCCCGACAGGGGGGAGTGAAAAACTGTTTTTT. Translation gives CASSPTGGSEKLFF.

This sequence joins TRBV12-3 or TRBV12-4 and TRBJ1-1; no firm D call. The CDR3 has 13 residues. Trimming left V 6 bases short and J 2 bases short, with 10 bases between. The CDR3 DNA reads TGTGCCAGCAGCCCCTGGCCCAACACTGAAGCTTTCTTT. It specifies CASSPWPNTEAFF.

V usage is TRBV5-1 and J usage is TRBJ2-7; 7 bases align to TRBD2. Trimming took 6 bases from V and 0 from J; bases not matched to a gene: 12. Germline CDR1 and CDR2: SGHRS and YFSETQ. The CDR3 length is 16 residues. The CDR3 sequence is CASTSGLHQNSYEQYF. The CDR3 nucleotides read TGCGCCAGCACCTCGGGACTACATCAGAACTCCTACGAGCAGTACTTC.

The gene calls are TRBV9 and TRBJ2-2, with D perhaps TRBD1 (6 bases). The V end lost 3 bases, the J end lost 5 bases, and 8 bases lay between the germline ends. The CDR3 contains 13 residues. The V gene's germline CDR1 is SGDLS and CDR2 YYNGEE. The CDR3 DNA follows: TGTGCCAGCAGCGCGAGGGGGACCGGGGAGCTGTTTTTT. Translation gives CASSARGTGELFF. The full variable domain, rest sourced from reference TRBV9 and TRBJ2-2, is DSGVTQTPKHLITATGQRVTLRCSPRSGDLSVYWYQQSLDQGLQFLIQYYNGEERAKGNILERFSAQQFPDLHSELNLSSLELGDSALYFCASSARGTGELFFGEGSRLTVL.

Here the CDR3 reads CASSPRTSAVYEQYF. In nucleotides, the CDR3 is TGTGCCAGCAGCCCGAGGACTAGCGCCGTGTACGAGCAGTACTTC. The chain joins TRBV7-2 to TRBJ2-7; 9 positions match TRBD2. The germline gives CDR1 SGHTA, CDR2 FQGNSA. CDR3 size: 15 residues. The trim removed 5 bases at V and 4 bases at J, leaving 9 bases unmatched.

This chain uses TRBV10-3 with TRBJ2-7; D unclear. Trimming pared 4 bases from V and 3 bases from J, leaving 13 bases between. Germline V gives CDR1 ENHRY, CDR2 SYGVKD. The CDR3 runs 14 residues. The CDR3 sequence: CAISVEDFHYEQYF. CDR3 DNA: TGTGCCATCAGTGTCGAGGATTTCCACTACGAGCAGTACTTC.

This rearrangement joins TRBV5-1 to TRBJ1-6, with no clear D. CDR3 length: 14 residues. V dropped 0 bases and J dropped 8 bases, with 9 bases sitting between them. Germline-derived CDR1 and CDR2 are SGHRS and YFSETQ. The CDR3 is CASSLGAVDSPLHF. The CDR3 DNA is TGCGCCAGCAGCTTGGGCGCGGTTGATTCACCCCTCCACTTT.

The J gene is TRBJ1-1, the V gene TRBV7-9; 7 bases match TRBD1. The CDR3 consists of 14 residues. Germline V gene lookup returns CDR1 SEHNR and CDR2 FQNEAQ (reference sequence). Trimming cost V 5 bases and J 0 bases; bases outside gene matches: 3. In DNA, the CDR3 is TGTGCCAGCAGCCCGGGACAGTTGAACACTGAAGCTTTCTTT. Its protein is CASSPGQLNTEAFF.

This clone was seen a handful of times. The rearrangement joins TRBV28 to TRBJ1-1; D gene unclear. Germline V gene data show CDR1 as MDHEN and CDR2 as SYDVKM. The CDR3 loop spans 13 amino acids. Trimming removed 3 bases at V and 3 bases at J, with 8 bases between. The CDR3 nucleotides read TGTGCCAGCAGTTTCGGAGGGTACACTGAAGCTTTCTTT. Its translation is CASSFGGYTEAFF.

V usage is TRBV4-1 and J usage is TRBJ1-1; a possible D gene is TRBD1 (5 bases). The V end was cut by 1 base, the J end by 4 bases, with 13 bases between. Germline V gene data show CDR1 as MGHRA and CDR2 as YSYEKL. This CDR3 has 15 residues. The DNA for the CDR3 is TGCGCCAGCAGCCAAGTCACGGGGGGAGGCACTGAAGCTTTCTTT. Translation: CASSQVTGGGTEAFF.

This chain connects TRBV6-6 to TRBJ1-6; no clear D. Trimming shortened V by 6 bases and J by 10 bases, and 19 bases separated the two germline ends. Looked up from germline, CDR1 is MNHNY and CDR2 is SVGAGI (reference sequence). The CDR3 contains 15 residues. In DNA, the CDR3 is TGTGCCAGCAGCGACGGGAGGCCGCCTTACTCACCCCTCCACTTT. Translating it yields CASSDGRPPYSPLHF.

V gene TRBV7-6 combines with J gene TRBJ2-2; D perhaps matches TRBD1 (6 bases). The germline V and J ends were trimmed by 3 bases and 1 base, with 9 bases remaining between them. CDR1 and CDR2 from the germline V gene are SGHVS and FNYEAQ. CDR3 length: 15 amino acids. CDR3 loop: CASSFPGQNTGELFF. Written as DNA, the CDR3 is TGTGCCAGCAGCTTCCCGGGACAGAACACCGGGGAGCTGTTTTTT. Variable domain in full (rest from reference TRBV7-6 and TRBJ2-2): GAGVSQSPRYKVTKRGQDVALRCDPISGHVSLYWYRQALGQGPEFLTYFNYEAQQDKSGLPNDRFSAERPEGSISTLTIQRTEQRDSAMYRCASSFPGQNTGELFFGEGSRLTVL.

The genes are TRBV4-1 and TRBJ1-5, with D perhaps matching TRBD1 (6 bases). The germline V and J ends were trimmed by 4 bases and 5 bases, with 15 bases remaining between them. This CDR3 comprises 15 residues. CDR1 is MGHRA and CDR2 is YSYEKL in the germline V gene. CDR3 in DNA: TGCGCCAGCAGCCGGATGGGGGGCAGCGATCAGCCCCAGCATTTT. This codes for CASSRMGGSDQPQHF.

The J gene is TRBJ2-7, the V gene TRBV14, with D perhaps matching TRBD1 (6 bases). Germline CDR1 and CDR2: SGHDN and FVKESK. This CDR3 is 16 amino acids long. V was trimmed by 1 base and J by 1 base, leaving 14 bases between them. The CDR3 here is CASSQATGLPSYEQYF. As DNA, the CDR3 is TGTGCCAGCAGCCAAGCGACAGGACTTCCTTCCTACGAGCAGTACTTC. Looking up the rest from reference TRBV14 and TRBJ2-7 gives the full variable domain: EAGVTQFPSHSVIEKGQTVTLRCDPISGHDNLYWYRRVMGKEIKFLLHFVKESKQDESGMPNNRFLAERTGGTYSTLKVQPAELEDSGVYFCASSQATGLPSYEQYFGPGTRLTVT.

The rearrangement joins TRBV5-6 to TRBJ2-7; 9 positions match TRBD1. V lost 4 bases to trimming and J lost 2 bases; unmatched junction nucleotides: 1. The CDR3 is 13 amino acids. CDR1 and CDR2 from the germline V gene are SGHDT and YYEEEE. CDR3 sequence reads: CASSGTGTYEQYF. The CDR3, as DNA: TGTGCCAGCAGCGGGACAGGGACCTACGAGCAGTACTTC.

With respect to this clone: Relative to the germline gene, one junction end is altered; a read error may explain this. The J gene is TRBJ1-1, the V gene TRBV11-2; tentative D call: TRBD1 (5 bases). The germline CDR1 and CDR2 sequences are SGHAT and FQNNGV. This CDR3 spans 11 amino acids. DNA for the CDR3: TGTGCCAGCAGCTTGGGGGACCGGACATCCTTT. It yields the protein CASSLGDRTSF.

This clone came up a few times. V is TRBV28 and J is TRBJ2-4; TRBD1 matches at 9 bases. Germline-derived CDR1 and CDR2 are MDHEN and SYDVKM. After removal of 6 bases from V and 6 bases from J, the junction contained 6 bases not matched to a gene. The CDR3 runs 14 residues. The CDR3 region is CASRPPGQGNIQYF. The CDR3 region has the DNA TGTGCCAGCAGGCCTCCGGGACAGGGAAACATTCAGTACTTC.

The CDR3: CSVRTSGGNTIYF. Written as DNA, the CDR3 is TGCAGCGTGCGGACGTCTGGTGGAAACACCATATATTTT. The rearrangement links TRBV29-1 to TRBJ1-3; D gene uncertain. This CDR3 contains 13 residues. The V and J ends lost 6 bases and 3 bases respectively, with 12 bases between them. Germline V gene lookup returns CDR1 SQVTM and CDR2 ANQGSEA.

This clone has just one count. The chain is built from TRBV9 and TRBJ2-7; D is ambiguous. This CDR3 has 12 amino acids. Germline CDR1 reads SGDLS; CDR2 reads YYNGEE. Trimming left V 0 bases short and J 6 bases short, with 7 bases between. CDR3 amino acids: CASSVGGSEQYF. The CDR3 DNA is TGTGCCAGCAGCGTAGGTGGGTCCGAGCAGTACTTC. Filled out from reference TRBV9 and TRBJ2-7, the complete variable domain reads DSGVTQTPKHLITATGQRVTLRCSPRSGDLSVYWYQQSLDQGLQFLIQYYNGEERAKGNILERFSAQQFPDLHSELNLSSLELGDSALYFCASSVGGSEQYFGPGTRLTVT.

The rearrangement links TRBV6-5 to TRBJ1-2; 10 nucleotides align to TRBD1. The CDR3 spans 14 residues. V was pared by 6 bases and J by 7 bases, with 8 bases of the junction left unmatched. CDR1 is MNHEY and CDR2 is SVGAGI in the germline V gene. The CDR3 sequence: CASSSLDRGGGYTF. CDR3 in DNA: TGTGCCAGCAGCTCATTGGACAGGGGGGGTGGCTACACCTTC.